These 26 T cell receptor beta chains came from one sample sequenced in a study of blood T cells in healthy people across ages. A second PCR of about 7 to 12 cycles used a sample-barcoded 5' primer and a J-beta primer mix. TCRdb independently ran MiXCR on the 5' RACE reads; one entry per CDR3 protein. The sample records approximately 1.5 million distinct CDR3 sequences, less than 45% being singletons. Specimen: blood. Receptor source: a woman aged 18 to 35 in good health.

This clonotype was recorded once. The DNA of the CDR3 is TGCGCCAGCAGCCTCCGGGTGTTGGGGGGCACAGATACGCAGTATTTT. The encoded protein is CASSLRVLGGTDTQYF. The rearrangement uses TRBV4-3 and TRBJ2-3; D might be TRBD1 or TRBD2, each matching 5 bases. Germline V gene data show CDR1 as LGHNA and CDR2 as YSLEER. CDR3 length: 16 amino acids. Trimming took 4 bases from V and 1 from J, leaving 15 bases between them.

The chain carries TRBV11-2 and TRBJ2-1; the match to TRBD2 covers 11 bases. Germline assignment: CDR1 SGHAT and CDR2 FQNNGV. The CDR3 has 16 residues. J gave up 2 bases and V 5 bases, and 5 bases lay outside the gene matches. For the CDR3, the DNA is TGTGCCAGCAGCCGAATAGCGGGAGGGACCTACAATGAGCAGTTCTTC. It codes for CASSRIAGGTYNEQFF.

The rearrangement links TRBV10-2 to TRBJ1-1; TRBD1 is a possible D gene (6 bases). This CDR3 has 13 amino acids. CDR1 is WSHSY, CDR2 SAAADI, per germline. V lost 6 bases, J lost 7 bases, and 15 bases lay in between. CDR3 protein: CASSYREQVEAFF. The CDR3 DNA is TGCGCCAGCAGCTACAGGGAGCAGGTTGAAGCTTTCTTT.

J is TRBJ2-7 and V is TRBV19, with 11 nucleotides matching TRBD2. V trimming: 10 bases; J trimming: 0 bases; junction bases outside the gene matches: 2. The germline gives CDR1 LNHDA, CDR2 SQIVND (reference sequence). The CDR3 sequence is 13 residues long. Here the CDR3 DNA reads TGTGCCACAACTAGCGGGAGCTCCTACGAGCAGTACTTC. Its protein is CATTSGSSYEQYF.

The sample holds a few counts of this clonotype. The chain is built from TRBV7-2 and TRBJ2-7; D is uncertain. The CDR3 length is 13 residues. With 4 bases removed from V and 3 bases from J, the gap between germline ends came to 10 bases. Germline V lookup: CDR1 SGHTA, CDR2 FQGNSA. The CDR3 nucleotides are TGTGCCAGCAGCTATTCAAACGTCTACGAGCAGTACTTC. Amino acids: CASSYSNVYEQYF.

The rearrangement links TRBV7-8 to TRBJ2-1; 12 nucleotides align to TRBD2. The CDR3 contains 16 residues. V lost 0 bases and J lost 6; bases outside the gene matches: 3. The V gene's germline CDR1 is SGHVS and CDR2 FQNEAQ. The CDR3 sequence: CASSLARTSGVNEQFF. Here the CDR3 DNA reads TGTGCCAGCAGCTTAGCGAGGACTAGCGGGGTCAATGAGCAGTTCTTC.

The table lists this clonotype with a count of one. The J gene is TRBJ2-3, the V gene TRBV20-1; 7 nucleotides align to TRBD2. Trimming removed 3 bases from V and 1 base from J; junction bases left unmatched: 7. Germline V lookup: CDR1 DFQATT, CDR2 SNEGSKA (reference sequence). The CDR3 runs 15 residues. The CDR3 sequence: CSASTRAGGTDTQYF. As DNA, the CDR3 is TGCAGTGCTAGCACCCGTGCGGGGGGCACAGATACGCAGTATTTT.

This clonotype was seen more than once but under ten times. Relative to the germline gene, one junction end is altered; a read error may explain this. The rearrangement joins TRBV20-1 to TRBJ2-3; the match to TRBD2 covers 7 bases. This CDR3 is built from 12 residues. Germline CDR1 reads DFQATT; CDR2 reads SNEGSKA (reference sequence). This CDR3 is CRASGNTDTQYF. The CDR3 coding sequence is TGCAGGGCTAGCGGAAACACAGATACGCAGTATTTT.

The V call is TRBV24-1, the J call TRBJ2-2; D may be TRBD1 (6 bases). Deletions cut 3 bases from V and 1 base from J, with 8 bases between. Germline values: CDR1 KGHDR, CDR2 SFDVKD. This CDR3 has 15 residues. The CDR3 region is CATSDTGQNTGELFF. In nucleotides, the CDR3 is TGTGCCACCAGTGATACGGGACAGAACACCGGGGAGCTGTTTTTT.

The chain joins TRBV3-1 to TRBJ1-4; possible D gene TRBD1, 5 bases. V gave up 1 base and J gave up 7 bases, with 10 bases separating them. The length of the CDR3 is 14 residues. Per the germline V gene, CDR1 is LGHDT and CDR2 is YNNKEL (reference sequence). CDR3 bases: TGTGCCAGCAGCCAAGGCAGGGTGGTTGAAAAACTGTTTTTT. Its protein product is CASSQGRVVEKLFF.

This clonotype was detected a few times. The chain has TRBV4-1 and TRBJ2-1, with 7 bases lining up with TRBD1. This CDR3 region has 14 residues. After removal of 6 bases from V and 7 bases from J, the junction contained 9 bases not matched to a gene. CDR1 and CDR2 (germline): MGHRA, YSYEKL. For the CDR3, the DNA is TGCGCCAGCAGGTATTTTGAGGGGGCAAATGAGCAGTTCTTC. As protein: CASRYFEGANEQFF.

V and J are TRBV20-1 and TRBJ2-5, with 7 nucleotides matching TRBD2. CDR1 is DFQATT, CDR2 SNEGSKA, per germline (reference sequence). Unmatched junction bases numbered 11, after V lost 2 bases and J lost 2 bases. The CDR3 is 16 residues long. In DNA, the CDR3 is TGCAGTGCTAGATTAAGCTGGCTAGCGGATCAAGAGACCCAGTACTTC. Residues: CSARLSWLADQETQYF.

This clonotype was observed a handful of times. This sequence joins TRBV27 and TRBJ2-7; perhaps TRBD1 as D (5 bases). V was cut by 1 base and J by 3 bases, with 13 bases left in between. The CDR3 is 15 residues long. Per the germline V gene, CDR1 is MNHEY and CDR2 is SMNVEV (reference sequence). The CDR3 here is CASSLFGQGIYEQYF. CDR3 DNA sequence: TGTGCCAGCAGTTTATTTGGGCAGGGTATCTACGAGCAGTACTTC.

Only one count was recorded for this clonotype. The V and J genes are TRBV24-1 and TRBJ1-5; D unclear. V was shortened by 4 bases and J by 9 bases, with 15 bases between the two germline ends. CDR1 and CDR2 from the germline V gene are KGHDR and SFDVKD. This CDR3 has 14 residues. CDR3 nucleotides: TGTGCCACCAGTGACCCCGGACGCTGCGGGCCCCAGCATTTT. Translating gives CATSDPGRCGPQHF.

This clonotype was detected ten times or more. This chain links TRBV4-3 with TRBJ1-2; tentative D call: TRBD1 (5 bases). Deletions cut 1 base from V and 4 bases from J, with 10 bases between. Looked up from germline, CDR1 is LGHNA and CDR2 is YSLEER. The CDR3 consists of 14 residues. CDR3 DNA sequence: TGCGCCAGCAGCCAAGTGGCAGGGACCTATGGCTACACCTTC. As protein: CASSQVAGTYGYTF.

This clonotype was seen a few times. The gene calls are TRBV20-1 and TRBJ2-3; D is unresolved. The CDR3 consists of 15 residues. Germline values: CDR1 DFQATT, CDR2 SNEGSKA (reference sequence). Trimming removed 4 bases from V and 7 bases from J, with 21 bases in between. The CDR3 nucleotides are TGCAGTGCTAATAATAACCAAATAATGGATCATACGCAGTATTTT. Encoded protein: CSANNNQIMDHTQYF.

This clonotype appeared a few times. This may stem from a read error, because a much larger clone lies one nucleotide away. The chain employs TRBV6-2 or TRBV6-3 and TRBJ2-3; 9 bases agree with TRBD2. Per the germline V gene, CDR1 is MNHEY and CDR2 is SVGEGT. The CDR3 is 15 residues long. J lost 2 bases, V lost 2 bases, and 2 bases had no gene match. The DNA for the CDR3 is TGTGCCAGCAGTTACGGCGGGGGGGCCACAGATACGCAGTATTTT. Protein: CASSYGGGATDTQYF.

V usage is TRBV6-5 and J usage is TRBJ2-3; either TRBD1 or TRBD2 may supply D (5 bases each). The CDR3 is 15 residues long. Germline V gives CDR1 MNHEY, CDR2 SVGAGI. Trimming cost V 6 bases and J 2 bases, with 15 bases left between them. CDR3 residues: CASSRDGRSTDTQYF. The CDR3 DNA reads TGTGCCAGCAGCCGGGACGGCAGGTCCACAGATACGCAGTATTTT.

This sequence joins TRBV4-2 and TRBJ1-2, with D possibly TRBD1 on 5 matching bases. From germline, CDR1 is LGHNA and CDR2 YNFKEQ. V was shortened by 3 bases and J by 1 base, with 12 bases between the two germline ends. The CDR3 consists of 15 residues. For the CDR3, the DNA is TGTGCCAGCAGCCATGGGGACGGATTTAACTATGGCTACACCTTC. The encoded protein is CASSHGDGFNYGYTF.

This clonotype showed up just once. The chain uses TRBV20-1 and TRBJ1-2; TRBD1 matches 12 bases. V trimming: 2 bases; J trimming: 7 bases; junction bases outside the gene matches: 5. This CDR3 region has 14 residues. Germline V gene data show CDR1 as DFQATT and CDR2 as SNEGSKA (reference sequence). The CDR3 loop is CSARNRDRGRGYTF. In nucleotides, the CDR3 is TGCAGTGCTAGAAACCGGGACAGGGGGCGTGGCTACACCTTC.

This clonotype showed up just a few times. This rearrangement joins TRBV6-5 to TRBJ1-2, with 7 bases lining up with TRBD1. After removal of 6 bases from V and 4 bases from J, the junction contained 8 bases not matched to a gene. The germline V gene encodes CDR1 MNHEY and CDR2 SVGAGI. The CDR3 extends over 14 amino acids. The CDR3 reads CASSPGGDLYGYTF. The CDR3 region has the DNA TGTGCCAGCAGCCCAGGGGGGGACCTCTATGGCTACACCTTC.

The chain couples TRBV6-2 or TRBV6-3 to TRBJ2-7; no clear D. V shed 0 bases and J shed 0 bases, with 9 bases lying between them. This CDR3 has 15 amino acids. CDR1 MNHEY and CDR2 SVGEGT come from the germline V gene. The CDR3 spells CASSYSGPSSYEQYF. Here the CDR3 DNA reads TGTGCCAGCAGTTACTCCGGGCCAAGCTCCTACGAGCAGTACTTC.

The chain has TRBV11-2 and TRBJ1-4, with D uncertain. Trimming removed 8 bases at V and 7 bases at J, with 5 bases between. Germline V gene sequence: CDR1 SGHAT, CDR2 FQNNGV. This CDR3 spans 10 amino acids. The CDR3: CASVREKLFF. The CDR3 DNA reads TGTGCCAGCGTACGTGAAAAACTGTTTTTT.

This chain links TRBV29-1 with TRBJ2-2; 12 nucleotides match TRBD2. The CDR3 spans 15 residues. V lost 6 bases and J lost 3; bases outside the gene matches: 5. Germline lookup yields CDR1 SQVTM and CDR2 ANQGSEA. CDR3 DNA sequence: TGCAGCGTCGCGAGACTAGCGGGAGACACCGGGGAGCTGTTTTTT. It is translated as CSVARLAGDTGELFF.

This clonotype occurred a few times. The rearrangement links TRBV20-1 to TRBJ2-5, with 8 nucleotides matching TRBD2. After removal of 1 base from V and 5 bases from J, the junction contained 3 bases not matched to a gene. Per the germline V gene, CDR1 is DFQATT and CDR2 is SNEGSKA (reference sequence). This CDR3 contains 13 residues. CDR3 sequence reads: CSARGSGIETQYF. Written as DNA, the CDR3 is TGCAGTGCTAGAGGTAGCGGGATTGAGACCCAGTACTTC.

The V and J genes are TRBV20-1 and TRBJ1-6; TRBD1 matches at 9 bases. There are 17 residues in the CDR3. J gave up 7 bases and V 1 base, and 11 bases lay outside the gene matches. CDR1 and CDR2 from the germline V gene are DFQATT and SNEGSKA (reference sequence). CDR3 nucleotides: TGCAGTGCTAGAGCCCCGGTGGGGACAGGGCTCAATTCACCCCTCCACTTT. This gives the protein CSARAPVGTGLNSPLHF.